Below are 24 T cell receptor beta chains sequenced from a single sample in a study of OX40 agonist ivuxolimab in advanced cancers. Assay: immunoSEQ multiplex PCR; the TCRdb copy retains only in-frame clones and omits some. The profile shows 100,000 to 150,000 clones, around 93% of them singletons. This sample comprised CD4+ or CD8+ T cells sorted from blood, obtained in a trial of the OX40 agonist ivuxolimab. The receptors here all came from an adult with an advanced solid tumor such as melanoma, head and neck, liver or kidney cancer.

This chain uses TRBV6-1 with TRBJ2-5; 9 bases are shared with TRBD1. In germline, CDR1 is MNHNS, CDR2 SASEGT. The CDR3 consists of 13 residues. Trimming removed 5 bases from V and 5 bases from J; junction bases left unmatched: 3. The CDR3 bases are TGTGCCAGCAGTAGGGACAGGGCGGAGACCCAGTACTTC. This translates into CASSRDRAETQYF.

The CDR3 region has the DNA TGTGCCAGCAACTCCATCGGGGGGACAGGGAGAAATGAAAAACTGTTTTTT. Translated, it gives CASNSIGGTGRNEKLFF. The chain carries TRBV7-9 and TRBJ1-4; TRBD1 matches at 9 bases. The CDR3 is 17 residues long. V lost 7 bases, J lost 5 bases, and 14 bases stayed unmatched. CDR1 is SEHNR and CDR2 is FQNEAQ in the germline V gene (reference sequence).

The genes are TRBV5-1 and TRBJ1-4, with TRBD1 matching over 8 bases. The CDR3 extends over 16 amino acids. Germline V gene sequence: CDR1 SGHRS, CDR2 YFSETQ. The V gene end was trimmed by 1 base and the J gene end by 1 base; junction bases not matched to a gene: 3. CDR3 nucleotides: TGCGCCAGCAGCTTGCGCAGGGGGCAAACTAATGAAAAACTGTTTTTT. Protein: CASSLRRGQTNEKLFF.

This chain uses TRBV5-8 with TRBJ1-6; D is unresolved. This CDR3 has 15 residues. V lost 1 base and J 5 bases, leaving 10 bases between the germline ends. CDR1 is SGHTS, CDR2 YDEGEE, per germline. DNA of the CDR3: TGTGCCAGCAGCTTGTTGAGCAGCGATAATTCACCCCTCCACTTT. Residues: CASSLLSSDNSPLHF.

CDR3 loop: CAWKGSRSTDTQYF. CDR3 coding DNA: TGTGCCTGGAAGGGGTCTAGGTCGACAGATACGCAGTATTTT. The genes are TRBV30 and TRBJ2-3, with a possible D match to TRBD1 (5 bases). Deletions cut 4 bases from V and 3 bases from J, with 14 bases between. The germline gives CDR1 GTSNPN, CDR2 SVGIG (reference sequence). CDR3 length equals 14 residues. The complete variable domain, with remaining parts taken from reference TRBV30 and TRBJ2-3, reads SQTIHQWPATLVQPVGSPLSLECTVEGTSNPNLYWYRQAAGRGLQLLFYSVGIGQISSEVPQNLSASRPQDRQFILSSKKLLLSDSGFYLCAWKGSRSTDTQYFGPGTRLTVL.

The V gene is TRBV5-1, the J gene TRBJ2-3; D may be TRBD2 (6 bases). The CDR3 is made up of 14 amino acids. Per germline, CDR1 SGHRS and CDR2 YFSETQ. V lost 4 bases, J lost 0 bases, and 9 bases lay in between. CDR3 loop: CASSGGTSTDTQYF. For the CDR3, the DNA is TGCGCCAGCAGCGGCGGGACTAGCACAGATACGCAGTATTTT.

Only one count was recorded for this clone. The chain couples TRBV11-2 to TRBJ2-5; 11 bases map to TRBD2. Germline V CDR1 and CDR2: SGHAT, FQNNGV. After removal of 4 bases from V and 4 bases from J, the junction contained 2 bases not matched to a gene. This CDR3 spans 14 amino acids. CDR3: CASSWGTSGETQYF. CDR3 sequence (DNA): TGTGCCAGCAGCTGGGGGACTAGCGGAGAGACCCAGTACTTC.

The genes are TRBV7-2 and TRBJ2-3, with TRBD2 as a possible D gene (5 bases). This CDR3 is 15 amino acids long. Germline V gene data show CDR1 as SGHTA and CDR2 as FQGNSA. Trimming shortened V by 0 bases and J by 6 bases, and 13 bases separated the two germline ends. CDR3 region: CASSLALLGADTQYF. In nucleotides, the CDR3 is TGTGCCAGCAGCTTAGCGCTTCTGGGAGCGGATACGCAGTATTTT.

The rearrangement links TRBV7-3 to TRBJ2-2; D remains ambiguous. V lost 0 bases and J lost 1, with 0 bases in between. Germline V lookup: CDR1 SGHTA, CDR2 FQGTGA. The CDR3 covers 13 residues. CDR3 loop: CASSLTNTGELFF. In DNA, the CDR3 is TGTGCCAGCAGCTTAACGAACACCGGGGAGCTGTTTTTT.

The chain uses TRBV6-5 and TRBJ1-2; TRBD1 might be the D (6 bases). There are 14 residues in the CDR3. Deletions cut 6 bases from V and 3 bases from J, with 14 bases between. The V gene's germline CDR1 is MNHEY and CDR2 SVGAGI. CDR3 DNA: TGTGCCAGCAGACGCGGGGGCCTGGACTATGGCTACACCTTC. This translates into CASRRGGLDYGYTF.

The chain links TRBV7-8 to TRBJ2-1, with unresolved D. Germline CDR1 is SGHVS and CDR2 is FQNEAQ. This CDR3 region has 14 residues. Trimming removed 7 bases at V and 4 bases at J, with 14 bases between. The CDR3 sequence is CASTIDFSYNEQFF. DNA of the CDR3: TGTGCCAGCACCATCGACTTCAGTTACAATGAGCAGTTCTTC.

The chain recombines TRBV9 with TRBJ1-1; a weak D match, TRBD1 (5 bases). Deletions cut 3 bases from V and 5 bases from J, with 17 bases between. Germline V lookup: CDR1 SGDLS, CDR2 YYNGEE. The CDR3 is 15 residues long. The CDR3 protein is CASSALLGGGTEAFF. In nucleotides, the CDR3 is TGTGCCAGCAGCGCTCTCCTCGGGGGAGGGACTGAAGCTTTCTTT.

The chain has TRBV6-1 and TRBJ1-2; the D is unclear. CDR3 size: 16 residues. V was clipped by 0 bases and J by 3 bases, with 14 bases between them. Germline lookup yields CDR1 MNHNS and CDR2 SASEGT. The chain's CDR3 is CASSEARSGADYGYTF. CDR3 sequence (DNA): TGTGCCAGCAGTGAAGCGCGGTCAGGCGCAGACTATGGCTACACCTTC.

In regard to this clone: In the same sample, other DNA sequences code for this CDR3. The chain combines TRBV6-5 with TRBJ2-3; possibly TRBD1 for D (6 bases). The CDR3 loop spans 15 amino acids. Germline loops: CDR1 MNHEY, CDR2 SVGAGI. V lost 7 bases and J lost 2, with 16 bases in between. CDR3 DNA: TGTGCCAGCACGAAGGGGACAACCCCCACAGATACGCAGTATTTT. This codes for CASTKGTTPTDTQYF.

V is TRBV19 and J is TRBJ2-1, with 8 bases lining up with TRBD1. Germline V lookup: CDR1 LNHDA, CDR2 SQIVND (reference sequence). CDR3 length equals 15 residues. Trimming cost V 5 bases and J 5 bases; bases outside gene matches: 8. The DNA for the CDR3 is TGTGCCAGTAGTTCACGGACAGGGTATCACAATGAGCAGTTCTTC. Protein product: CASSSRTGYHNEQFF.

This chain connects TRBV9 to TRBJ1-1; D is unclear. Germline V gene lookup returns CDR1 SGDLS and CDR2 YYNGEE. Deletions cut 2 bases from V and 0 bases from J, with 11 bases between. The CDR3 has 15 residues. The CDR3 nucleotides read TGTGCCAGCAGCGTCACAGCCTTAGTGAACACTGAAGCTTTCTTT. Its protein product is CASSVTALVNTEAFF.

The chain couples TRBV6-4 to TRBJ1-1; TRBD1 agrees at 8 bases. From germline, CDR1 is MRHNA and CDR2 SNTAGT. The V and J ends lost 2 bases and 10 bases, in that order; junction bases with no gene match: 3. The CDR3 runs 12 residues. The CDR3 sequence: CASSDPGTGAFF. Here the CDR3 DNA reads TGTGCCAGCAGTGACCCAGGGACAGGAGCTTTCTTT.

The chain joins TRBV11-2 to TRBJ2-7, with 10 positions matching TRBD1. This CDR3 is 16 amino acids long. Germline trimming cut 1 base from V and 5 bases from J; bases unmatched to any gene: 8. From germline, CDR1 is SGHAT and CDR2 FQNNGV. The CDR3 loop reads CASSLVRDRGFNEQYF. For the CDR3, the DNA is TGTGCCAGCAGCTTAGTGCGGGACAGGGGCTTCAACGAGCAGTACTTC.

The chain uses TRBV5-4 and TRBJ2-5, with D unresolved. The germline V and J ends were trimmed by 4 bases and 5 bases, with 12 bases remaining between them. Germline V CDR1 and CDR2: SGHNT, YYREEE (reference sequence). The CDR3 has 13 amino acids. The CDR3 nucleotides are TGTGCCAGCAGCCGTCAAATAAGCGAGACCCAGTACTTC. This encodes CASSRQISETQYF.

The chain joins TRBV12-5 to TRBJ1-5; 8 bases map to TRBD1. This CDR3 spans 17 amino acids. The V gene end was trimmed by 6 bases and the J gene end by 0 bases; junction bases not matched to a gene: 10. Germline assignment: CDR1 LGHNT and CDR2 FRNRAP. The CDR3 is CASGSRDRGLSNQPQHF. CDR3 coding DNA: TGTGCTAGTGGCTCCCGAGACAGGGGCCTTAGCAATCAGCCCCAGCATTTT.

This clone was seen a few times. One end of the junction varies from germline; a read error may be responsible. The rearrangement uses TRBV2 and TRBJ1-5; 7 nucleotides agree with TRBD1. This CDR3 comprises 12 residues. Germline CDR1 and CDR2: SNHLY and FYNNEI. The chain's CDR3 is CASSEAFRDSKF. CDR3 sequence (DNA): TGTGCCAGCAGTGAAGCGTTCCGGGACAGCAAGTTT.

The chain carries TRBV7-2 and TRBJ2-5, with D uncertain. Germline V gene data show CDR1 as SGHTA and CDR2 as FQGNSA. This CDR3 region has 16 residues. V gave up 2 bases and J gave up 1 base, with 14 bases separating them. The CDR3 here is CASSLSVLEPQETQYF. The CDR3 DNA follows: TGTGCCAGCAGCTTAAGTGTGCTGGAGCCCCAAGAGACCCAGTACTTC.

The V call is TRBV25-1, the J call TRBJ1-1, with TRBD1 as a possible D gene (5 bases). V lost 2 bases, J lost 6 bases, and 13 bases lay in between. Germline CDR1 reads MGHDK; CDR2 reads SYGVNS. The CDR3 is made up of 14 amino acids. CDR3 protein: CASSEQGGSSEAFF. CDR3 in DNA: TGTGCCAGCAGTGAACAGGGTGGTAGTTCTGAAGCTTTCTTT.

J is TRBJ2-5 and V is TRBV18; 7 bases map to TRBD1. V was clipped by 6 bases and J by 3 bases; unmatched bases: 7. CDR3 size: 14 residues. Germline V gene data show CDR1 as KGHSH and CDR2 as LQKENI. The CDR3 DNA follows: TGTGCCAGCTCCGTTGGGACAGCCAAAGAGACCCAGTACTTC. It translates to CASSVGTAKETQYF.